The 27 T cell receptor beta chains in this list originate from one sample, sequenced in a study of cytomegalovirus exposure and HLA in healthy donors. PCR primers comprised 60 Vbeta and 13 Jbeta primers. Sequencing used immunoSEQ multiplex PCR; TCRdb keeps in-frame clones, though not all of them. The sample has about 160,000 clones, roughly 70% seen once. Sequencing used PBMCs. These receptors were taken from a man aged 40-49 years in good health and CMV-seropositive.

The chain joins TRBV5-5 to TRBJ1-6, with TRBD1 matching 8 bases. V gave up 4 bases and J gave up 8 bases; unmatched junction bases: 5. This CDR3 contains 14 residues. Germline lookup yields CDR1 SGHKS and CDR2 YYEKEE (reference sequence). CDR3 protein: CASSRTGKDSPLHF. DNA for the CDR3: TGTGCCAGCAGCCGGACAGGGAAGGATTCACCCCTCCACTTT.

As DNA, the CDR3 is TGTGCCAGCAGCTTCGGGAGCCTTGAAAAACTGTTTTTT. Amino acids: CASSFGSLEKLFF. The chain couples TRBV7-9 to TRBJ1-4, with D uncertain. Trimming left V 3 bases short and J 7 bases short, with 9 bases between. CDR1 and CDR2 from the germline V gene are SEHNR and FQNEAQ (reference sequence). The length of the CDR3 is 13 residues.

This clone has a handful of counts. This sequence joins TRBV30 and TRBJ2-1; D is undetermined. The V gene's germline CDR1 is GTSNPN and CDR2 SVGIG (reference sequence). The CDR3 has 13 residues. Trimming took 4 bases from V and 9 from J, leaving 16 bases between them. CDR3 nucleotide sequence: TGTGCCTGGACCCCCCTCGACCGAGGTGAGCAGTTCTTC. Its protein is CAWTPLDRGEQFF.

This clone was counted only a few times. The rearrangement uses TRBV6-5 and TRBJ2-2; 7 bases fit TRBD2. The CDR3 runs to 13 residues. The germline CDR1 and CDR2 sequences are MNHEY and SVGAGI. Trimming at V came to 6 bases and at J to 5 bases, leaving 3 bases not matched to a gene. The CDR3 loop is CASSPAGTGELFF. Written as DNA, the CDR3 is TGTGCCAGCAGCCCAGCGGGGACCGGGGAGCTGTTTTTT.

CDR3 region: CAIKGGLAGAQGETQYF. In nucleotides, the CDR3 is TGTGCCATCAAAGGGGGACTAGCGGGGGCACAGGGGGAGACCCAGTACTTC. The rearrangement uses TRBV10-3 and TRBJ2-5, with 14 bases aligning to TRBD2. Germline CDR1 and CDR2: ENHRY and SYGVKD. V lost 7 bases and J lost 5; bases outside the gene matches: 12. The CDR3 loop spans 17 amino acids.

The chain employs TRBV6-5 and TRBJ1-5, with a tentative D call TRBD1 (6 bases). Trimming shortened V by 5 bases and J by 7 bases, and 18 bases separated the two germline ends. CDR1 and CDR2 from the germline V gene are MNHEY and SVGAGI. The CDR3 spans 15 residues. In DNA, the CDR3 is TGTGCCAGCAGTCCTCGGGGGGCGGCAATCCAGCCCCAGCATTTT. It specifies CASSPRGAAIQPQHF.

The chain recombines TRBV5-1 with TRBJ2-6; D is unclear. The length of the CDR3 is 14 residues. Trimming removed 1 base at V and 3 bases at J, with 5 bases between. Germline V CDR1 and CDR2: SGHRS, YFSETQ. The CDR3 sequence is CASSLTVGANVLTF. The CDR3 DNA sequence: TGCGCCAGCAGCTTGACAGTTGGGGCCAACGTCCTGACTTTC.

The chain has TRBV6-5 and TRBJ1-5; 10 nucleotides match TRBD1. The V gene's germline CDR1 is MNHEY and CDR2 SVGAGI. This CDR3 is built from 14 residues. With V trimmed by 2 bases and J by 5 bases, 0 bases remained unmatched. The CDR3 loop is CASSYGQGDQPQHF. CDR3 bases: TGTGCCAGCAGTTACGGACAGGGGGATCAGCCCCAGCATTTT.

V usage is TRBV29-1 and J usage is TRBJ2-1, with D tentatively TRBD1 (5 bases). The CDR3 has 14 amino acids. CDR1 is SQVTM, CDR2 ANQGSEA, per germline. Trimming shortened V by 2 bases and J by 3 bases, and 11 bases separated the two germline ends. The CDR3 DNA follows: TGCAGCGTTGAAAGGCAGGGAAACTACAATGAGCAGTTCTTC. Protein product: CSVERQGNYNEQFF.

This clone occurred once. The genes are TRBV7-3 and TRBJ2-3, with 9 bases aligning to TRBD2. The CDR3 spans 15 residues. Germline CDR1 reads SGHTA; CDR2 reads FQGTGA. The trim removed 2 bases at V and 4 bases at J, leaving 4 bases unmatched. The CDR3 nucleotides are TGTGCCAGCAGCTTATTCGCGGGGGGGGCAGATACGCAGTATTTT. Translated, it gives CASSLFAGGADTQYF.

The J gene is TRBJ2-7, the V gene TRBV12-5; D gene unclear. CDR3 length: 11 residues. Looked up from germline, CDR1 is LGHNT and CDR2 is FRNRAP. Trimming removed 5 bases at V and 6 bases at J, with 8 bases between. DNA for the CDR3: TGTGCTAGTGGTCCCCCGGGCGAGCAGTACTTC. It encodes CASGPPGEQYF.

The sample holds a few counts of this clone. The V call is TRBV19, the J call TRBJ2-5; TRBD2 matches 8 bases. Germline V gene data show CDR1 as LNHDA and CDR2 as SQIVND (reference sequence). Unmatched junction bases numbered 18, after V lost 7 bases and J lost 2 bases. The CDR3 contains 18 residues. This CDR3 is CASTPGGPAAGVQETQYF. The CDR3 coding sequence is TGTGCCAGTACGCCGGGGGGACCCGCAGCGGGGGTTCAAGAGACCCAGTACTTC.

This chain's CDR3 is CASSVSGTGFFYEQYF. As DNA, the CDR3 is TGTGCCAGCAGCGTTTCCGGGACAGGGTTCTTCTACGAGCAGTACTTC. This rearrangement joins TRBV9 to TRBJ2-7; 9 positions match TRBD1. The J segment lost 3 bases and the V segment lost 2 bases, leaving 9 bases of the junction unmatched. The CDR3 sequence is 16 residues long. Looked up from germline, CDR1 is SGDLS and CDR2 is YYNGEE.

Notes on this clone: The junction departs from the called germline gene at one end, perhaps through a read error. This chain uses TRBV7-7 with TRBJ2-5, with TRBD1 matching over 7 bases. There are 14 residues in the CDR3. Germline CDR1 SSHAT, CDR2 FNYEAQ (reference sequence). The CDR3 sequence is CASSKGQTQGTQYF. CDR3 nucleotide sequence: TGTGCTAGCTCTAAGGGACAGACCCAAGGGACCCAGTACTTC.

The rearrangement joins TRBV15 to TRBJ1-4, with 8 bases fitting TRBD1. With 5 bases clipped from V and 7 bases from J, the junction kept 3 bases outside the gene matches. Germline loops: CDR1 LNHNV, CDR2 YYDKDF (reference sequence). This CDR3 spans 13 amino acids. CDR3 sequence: CATSSGGGEKLFF. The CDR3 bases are TGTGCCACCAGCTCAGGGGGCGGTGAAAAACTGTTTTTT.

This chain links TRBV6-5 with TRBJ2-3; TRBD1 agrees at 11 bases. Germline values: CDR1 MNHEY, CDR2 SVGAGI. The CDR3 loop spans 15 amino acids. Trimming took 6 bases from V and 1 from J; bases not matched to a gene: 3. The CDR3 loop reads CASSPGQGGTDTQYF. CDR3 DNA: TGTGCCAGCAGCCCGGGACAGGGGGGCACAGATACGCAGTATTTT.

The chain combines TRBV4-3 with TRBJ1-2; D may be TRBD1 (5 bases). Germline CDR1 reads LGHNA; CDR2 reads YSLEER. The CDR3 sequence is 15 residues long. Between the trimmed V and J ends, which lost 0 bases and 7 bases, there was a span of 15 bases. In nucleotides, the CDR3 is TGCGCCAGCAGCCAAGAGGGGGGACGGCGAGGTGGCTACACCTTC. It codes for CASSQEGGRRGGYTF.

The CDR3 sequence: CASSWGGTEAFF. Here the CDR3 DNA reads TGCGCCAGCAGTTGGGGGGGCACTGAAGCTTTCTTT. The chain joins TRBV4-3 to TRBJ1-1; possibly TRBD1 for D (5 bases). The germline V and J ends were trimmed by 6 bases and 4 bases, with 9 bases remaining between them. CDR3 size: 12 residues. Germline V gene data show CDR1 as LGHNA and CDR2 as YSLEER.

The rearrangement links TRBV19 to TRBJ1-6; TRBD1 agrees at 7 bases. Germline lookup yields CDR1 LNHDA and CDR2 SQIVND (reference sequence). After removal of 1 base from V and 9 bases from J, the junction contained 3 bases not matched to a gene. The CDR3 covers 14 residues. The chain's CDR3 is CASSIGQGGSPLHF. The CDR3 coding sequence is TGTGCCAGTAGTATAGGACAGGGAGGTTCACCCCTCCACTTT.

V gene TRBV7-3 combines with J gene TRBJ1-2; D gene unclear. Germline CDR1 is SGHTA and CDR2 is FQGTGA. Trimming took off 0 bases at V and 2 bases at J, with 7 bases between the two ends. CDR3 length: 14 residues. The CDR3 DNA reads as TGTGCCAGCAGCTTAACCCGACAAAACTATGGCTACACCTTC. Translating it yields CASSLTRQNYGYTF. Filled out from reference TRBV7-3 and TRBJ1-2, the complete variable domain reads GAGVSQTPSNKVTEKGKYVELRCDPISGHTALYWYRQSLGQGPEFLIYFQGTGAADDSGLPNDRFFAVRPEGSVSTLKIQRTERGDSAVYLCASSLTRQNYGYTFGSGTRLTVV.

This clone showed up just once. For the CDR3, the DNA is TGCGCCAGCAGCCAGCGGACAGGTCACTACGAGCAGTACTTC. Translation: CASSQRTGHYEQYF. The chain uses TRBV5-1 and TRBJ2-7, with 7 nucleotides matching TRBD1. V shed 4 bases and J 3 bases; nucleotides not matched to a gene: 7. The CDR3 extends over 14 amino acids. Per the germline V gene, CDR1 is SGHRS and CDR2 is YFSETQ.

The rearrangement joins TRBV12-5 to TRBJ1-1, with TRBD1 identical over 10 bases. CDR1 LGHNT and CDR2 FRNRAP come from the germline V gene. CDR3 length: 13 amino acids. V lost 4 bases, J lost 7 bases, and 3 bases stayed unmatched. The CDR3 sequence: CASGWGQGLEAFF. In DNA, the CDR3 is TGTGCTAGTGGTTGGGGACAGGGGCTTGAAGCTTTCTTT.

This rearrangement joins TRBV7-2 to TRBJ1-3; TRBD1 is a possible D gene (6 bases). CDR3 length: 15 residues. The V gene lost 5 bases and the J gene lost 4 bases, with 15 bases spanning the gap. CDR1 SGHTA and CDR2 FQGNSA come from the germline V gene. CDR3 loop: CASSAGQLLGNTIYF. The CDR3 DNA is TGTGCCAGCAGCGCAGGACAGCTCCTGGGAAACACCATATATTTT.

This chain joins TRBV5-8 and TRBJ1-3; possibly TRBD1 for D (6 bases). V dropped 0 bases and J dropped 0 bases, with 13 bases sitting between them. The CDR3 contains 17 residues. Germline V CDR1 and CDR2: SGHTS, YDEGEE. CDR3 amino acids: CASSLGQGSPSGNTIYF. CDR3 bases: TGTGCCAGCAGCTTGGGGCAGGGGAGCCCCTCTGGAAACACCATATATTTT. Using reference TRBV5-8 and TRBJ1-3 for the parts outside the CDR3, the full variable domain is EAGVTQSPTHLIKTRGQQATLRCSPISGHTSVYWYQQALGLGLQFLLWYDEGEERNRGNFPPRFSGRQFPNYSSELNVNALELEDSALYLCASSLGQGSPSGNTIYFGEGSWLTVV.

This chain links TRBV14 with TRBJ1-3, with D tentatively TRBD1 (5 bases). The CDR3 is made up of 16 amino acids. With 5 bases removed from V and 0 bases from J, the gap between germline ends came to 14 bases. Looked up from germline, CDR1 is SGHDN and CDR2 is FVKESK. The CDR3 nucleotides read TGTGCCAGCAGCTCCGGACACTTCAACTCTGGAAACACCATATATTTT. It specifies CASSSGHFNSGNTIYF.

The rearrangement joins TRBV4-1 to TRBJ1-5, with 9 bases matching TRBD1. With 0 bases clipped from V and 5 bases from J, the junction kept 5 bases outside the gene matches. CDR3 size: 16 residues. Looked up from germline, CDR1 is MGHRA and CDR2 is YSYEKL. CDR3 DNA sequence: TGCGCCAGCAGCCAAGATCCGGGACAGGGATATCAGCCCCAGCATTTT. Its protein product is CASSQDPGQGYQPQHF.

The CDR3 spells CASSYWARGVEGNQPQHF. The CDR3 DNA sequence: TGTGCCAGCAGCTATTGGGCCAGGGGGGTGGAAGGCAATCAGCCCCAGCATTTT. The genes are TRBV5-5 and TRBJ1-5; 7 bases are a match to TRBD1. CDR1 is SGHKS and CDR2 is YYEKEE in the germline V gene (reference sequence). Trimming at V came to 3 bases and at J to 2 bases, leaving 14 bases not matched to a gene. This CDR3 comprises 18 residues.